This T cell receptor (beta chain) was found in a study of blood T cells in healthy people across ages. Sample-barcoded 5' priming and a J-beta primer mix drove a second PCR of about 6 to 12 cycles. TCRdb fed the 5' RACE reads into MiXCR, producing one record per CDR3 protein. This sample yields over 600,000 distinct CDR3 sequences, of which 40% to 45% are seen a single time; approximately 31% belongs to the top ten. The germline CDR1 and CDR2 sequences are SGHTA and FQGNSA. This CDR3 region has 15 residues. After removal of 1 base from V and 10 bases from J, the junction contained 12 bases not matched to a gene.

The origin of this receptor is a man aged 80 or over in good health. V gene TRBV7-2 combines with J gene TRBJ2-7; 8 bases line up with TRBD2. The sequenced sample consisted of blood. The CDR3 DNA reads TGTGCCAGCAGCTTAGATTCTAGCGGGCGGATACCCCAGTACTTC. It specifies CASSLDSSGRIPQYF.